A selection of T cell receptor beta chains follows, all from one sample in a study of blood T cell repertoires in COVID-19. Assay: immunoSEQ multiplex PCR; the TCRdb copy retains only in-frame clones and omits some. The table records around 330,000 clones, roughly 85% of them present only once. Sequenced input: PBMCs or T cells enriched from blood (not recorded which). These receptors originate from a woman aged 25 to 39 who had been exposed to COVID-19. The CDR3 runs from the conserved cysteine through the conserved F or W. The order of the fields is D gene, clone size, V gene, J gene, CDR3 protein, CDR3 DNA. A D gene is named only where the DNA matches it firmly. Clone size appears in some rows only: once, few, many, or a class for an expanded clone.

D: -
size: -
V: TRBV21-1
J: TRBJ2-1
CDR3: CASSPREGEQFF
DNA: TGTGCCAGCAGCCCCAGGGAGGGTGAGCAGTTCTTC

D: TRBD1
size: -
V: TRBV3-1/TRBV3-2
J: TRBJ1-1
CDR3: CASSSPDRRTEAFF
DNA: TGTGCCAGCAGCTCCCCGGACAGGAGGACTGAAGCTTTCTTT

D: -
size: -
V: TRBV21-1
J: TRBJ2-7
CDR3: CASSITSAYAQYF
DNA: TGTGCCAGCAGCATTACTAGCGCTTACGCGCAGTACTTC

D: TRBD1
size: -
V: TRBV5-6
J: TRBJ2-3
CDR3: CASSPPRGTGSDTQYF
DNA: TGTGCCAGCAGCCCTCCGCGAGGGACAGGGTCAGATACGCAGTATTTT

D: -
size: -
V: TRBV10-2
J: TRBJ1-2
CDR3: CASSESGGYYGYTF
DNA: TGCGCCAGCAGTGAGTCGGGAGGGTACTATGGCTACACCTTC

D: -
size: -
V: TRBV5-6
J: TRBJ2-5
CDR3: CASSPDSNGETQYF
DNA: TGTGCCAGCAGCCCGGACTCAAATGGGGAGACCCAGTACTTC

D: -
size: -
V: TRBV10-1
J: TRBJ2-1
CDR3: CASSRESYNEQFF
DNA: TGCGCCAGCAGCAGGGAATCCTACAATGAGCAGTTCTTC

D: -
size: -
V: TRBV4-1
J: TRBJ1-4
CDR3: CASSQGRGLFF
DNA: TGCGCCAGCAGCCAAGGGAGGGGACTGTTTTTT

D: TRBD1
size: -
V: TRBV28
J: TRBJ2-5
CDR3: CASSSPTGGGETQYF
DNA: TGTGCCAGCAGTTCACCGACAGGGGGCGGGGAGACCCAGTACTTC

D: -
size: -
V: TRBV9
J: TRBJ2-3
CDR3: CASSVGRVHGWDTQYF
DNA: TGTGCCAGCAGCGTAGGGCGGGTGCACGGGTGGGATACGCAGTATTTT

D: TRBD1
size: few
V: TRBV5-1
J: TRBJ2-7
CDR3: CASSQGTEEQYF
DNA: TGCGCCAGCAGCCAGGGGACAGAAGAACAGTACTTC

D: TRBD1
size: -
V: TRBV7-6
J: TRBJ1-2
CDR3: CASSEGQGYGYTF
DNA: TGTGCCAGCAGCGAGGGACAGGGTTATGGCTACACCTTC

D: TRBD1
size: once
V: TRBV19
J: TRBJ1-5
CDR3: CASTPQGVGQSAPQHF
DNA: TGTGCCAGTACCCCACAGGGGGTGGGACAGAGTGCTCCCCAGCATTTT

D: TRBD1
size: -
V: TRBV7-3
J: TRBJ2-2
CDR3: CASSLGGQGNTGELFF
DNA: TGTGCCAGCAGCTTGGGGGGACAGGGAAACACCGGGGAGCTGTTTTTT

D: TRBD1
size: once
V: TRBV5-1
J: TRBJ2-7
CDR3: CASSLGQGAHEQYF
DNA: TGCGCCAGCAGCCTGGGACAGGGTGCCCACGAGCAGTACTTC

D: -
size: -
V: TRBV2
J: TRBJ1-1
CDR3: CASIDFTEAFF
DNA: TGTGCCAGCATCGACTTCACTGAAGCTTTCTTT

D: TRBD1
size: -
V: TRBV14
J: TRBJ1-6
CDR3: CASSWTGRSSPLHF
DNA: TGTGCCAGCAGCTGGACAGGGCGGAGTTCACCCCTCCACTTT

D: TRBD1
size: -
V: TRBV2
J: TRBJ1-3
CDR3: CASSEQGTVAGNTIYF
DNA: TGTGCCAGCAGTGAACAGGGGACAGTAGCTGGAAACACCATATATTTT

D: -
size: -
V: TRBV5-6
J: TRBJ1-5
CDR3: CASSLGGAWQPQHF
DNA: TGTGCCAGCAGCTTGGGGGGCGCATGGCAGCCCCAGCATTTT

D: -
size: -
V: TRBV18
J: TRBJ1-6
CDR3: CASSPLGHSPLHF
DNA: TGTGCCAGCTCACCATTGGGGCATTCACCCCTCCACTTT

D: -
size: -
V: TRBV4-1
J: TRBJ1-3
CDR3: CASSPPASLSGNTIYF
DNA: TGCGCCAGCAGCCCCCCCGCGAGTCTCTCTGGAAACACCATATATTTT

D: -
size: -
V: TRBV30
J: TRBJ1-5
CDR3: CAWSTGWNQPQHF
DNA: TGTGCCTGGAGTACAGGGTGGAATCAGCCCCAGCATTTT

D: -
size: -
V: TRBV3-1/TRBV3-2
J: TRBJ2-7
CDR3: CASSPDWTSYEQYF
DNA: TGTGCCAGCAGCCCTGACTGGACTTCCTACGAGCAGTACTTC

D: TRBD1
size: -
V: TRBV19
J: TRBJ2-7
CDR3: CASSIGWTGAYEQYF
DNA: TGTGCCAGTAGTATTGGTTGGACAGGGGCCTACGAGCAGTACTTC

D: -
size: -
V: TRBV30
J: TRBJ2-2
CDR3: CAWTHRRITGELFF
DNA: TGTGCCTGGACCCACCGGCGGATCACCGGGGAGCTGTTTTTT

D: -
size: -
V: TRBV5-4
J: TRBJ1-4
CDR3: CASSLGGGDEKLFF
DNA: TGTGCCAGCAGCTTGGGGGGAGGAGATGAAAAACTGTTTTTT

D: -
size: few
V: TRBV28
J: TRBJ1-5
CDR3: CASSFTGSNQPQHF
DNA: TGTGCCAGCAGCTTTACAGGGAGCAATCAGCCCCAGCATTTT

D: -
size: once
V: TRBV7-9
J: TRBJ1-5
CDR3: CARSGQNQPQHF
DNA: TGTGCCAGAAGCGGACAGAATCAGCCCCAGCATTTT

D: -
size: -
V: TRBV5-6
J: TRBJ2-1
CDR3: CASSPGTEARQFF
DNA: TGTGCCAGCAGCCCGGGGACTGAGGCCCGGCAGTTCTTC

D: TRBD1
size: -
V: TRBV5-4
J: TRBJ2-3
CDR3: CASSYGQASTDTQYF
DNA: TGTGCCAGCAGCTACGGACAGGCTAGCACAGATACGCAGTATTTT

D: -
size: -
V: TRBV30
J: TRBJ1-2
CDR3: CAWSGGRRNYGYTF
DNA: TGTGCCTGGAGCGGCGGCCGCCGTAACTATGGCTACACCTTC

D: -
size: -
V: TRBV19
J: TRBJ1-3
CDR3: CASSPILRSGNTIYF
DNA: TGTGCCAGTTCCCCAATACTTCGCTCTGGAAACACCATATATTTT

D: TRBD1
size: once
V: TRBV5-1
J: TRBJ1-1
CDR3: CASSLDGQGAFEAFF
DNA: TGCGCCAGCAGCTTGGACGGACAGGGGGCGTTTGAAGCTTTCTTT

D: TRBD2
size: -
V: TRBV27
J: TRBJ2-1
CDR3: CASISTSGSSYNEQFF
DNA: TGTGCCAGCATCTCGACTAGCGGGAGCTCCTACAATGAGCAGTTCTTC

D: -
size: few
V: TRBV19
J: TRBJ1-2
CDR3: CASSKDRKVGDYGYTF
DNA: TGTGCCAGTAGTAAGGATCGGAAAGTAGGGGACTATGGCTACACCTTC

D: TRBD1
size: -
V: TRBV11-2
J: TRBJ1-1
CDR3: CASSLSGQGSEAFF
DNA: TGTGCCAGCAGCTTATCCGGACAGGGATCCGAAGCTTTCTTT

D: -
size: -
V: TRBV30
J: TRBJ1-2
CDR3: CAWSVLGAGFYGYTF
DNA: TGTGCCTGGAGTGTACTCGGGGCGGGGTTCTATGGCTACACCTTC

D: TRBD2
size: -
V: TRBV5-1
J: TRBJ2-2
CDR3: CASSRAGSNTGELFF
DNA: TGCGCCAGCAGCCGAGCGGGGTCGAACACCGGGGAGCTGTTTTTT

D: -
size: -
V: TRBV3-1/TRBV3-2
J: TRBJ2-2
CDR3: CASSQDRGSMDTGELFF
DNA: TGTGCCAGCAGCCAAGATCGAGGGTCTATGGACACCGGGGAGCTGTTTTTT

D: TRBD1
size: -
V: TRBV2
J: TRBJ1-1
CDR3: CARRTGGAGRTEAFF
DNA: TGTGCCCGACGGACAGGGGGCGCAGGTAGGACTGAAGCTTTCTTT

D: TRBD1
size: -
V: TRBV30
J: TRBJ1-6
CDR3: CAWGPGTGLNSPLHF
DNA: TGTGCCTGGGGACCCGGGACAGGGCTTAATTCACCCCTCCACTTT

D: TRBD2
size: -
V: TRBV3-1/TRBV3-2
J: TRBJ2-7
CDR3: CASSQGGGSRYEQYF
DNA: TGTGCCAGCAGCCAAGGGGGAGGGTCCCGGTACGAGCAGTACTTC

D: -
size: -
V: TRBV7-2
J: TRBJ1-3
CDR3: CASIALSAGGNTIYF
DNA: TGTGCCAGCATCGCCCTCTCAGCGGGAGGAAACACCATATATTTT

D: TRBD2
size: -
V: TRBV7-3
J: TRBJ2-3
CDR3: CASSLRLAGGSTDTQYF
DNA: TGTGCCAGCAGCCTCCGGCTAGCGGGGGGTAGCACAGATACGCAGTATTTT

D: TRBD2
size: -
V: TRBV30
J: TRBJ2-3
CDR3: CACSGSIADTQYF
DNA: TGTGCCTGCAGCGGGAGTATAGCAGATACGCAGTATTTT

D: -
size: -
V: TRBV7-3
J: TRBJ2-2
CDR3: CASSKTVWGPDTGELFF
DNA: TGTGCCAGCAGCAAGACAGTGTGGGGTCCTGACACCGGGGAGCTGTTTTTT

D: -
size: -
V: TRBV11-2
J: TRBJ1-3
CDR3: CASSLAFDGRGNTIYF
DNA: TGTGCCAGCAGCTTAGCATTCGACGGGAGGGGAAACACCATATATTTT

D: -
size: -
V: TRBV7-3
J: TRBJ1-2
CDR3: CASSLGLAPGDGYTF
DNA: TGTGCCAGCAGCTTAGGCCTCGCTCCAGGCGATGGCTACACCTTC

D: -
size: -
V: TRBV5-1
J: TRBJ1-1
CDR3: CASSLDSNLEAFF
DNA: TGCGCCAGCAGCTTGGACAGTAACCTTGAAGCTTTCTTT

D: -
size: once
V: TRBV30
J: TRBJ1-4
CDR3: CAWSVQAGYAEKLFF
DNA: TGTGCCTGGAGTGTACAAGCAGGGTATGCCGAAAAACTGTTTTTT

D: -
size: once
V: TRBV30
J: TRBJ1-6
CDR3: CAWESSYNSPLHF
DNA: TGTGCCTGGGAGAGCTCCTATAATTCACCCCTCCACTTT

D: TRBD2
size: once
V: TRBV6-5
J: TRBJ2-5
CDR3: CASSYSGLAREETQYF
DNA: TGTGCCAGCAGTTACTCGGGACTAGCGAGGGAAGAGACCCAGTACTTC

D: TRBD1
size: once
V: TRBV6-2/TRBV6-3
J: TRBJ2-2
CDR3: CASSPTSRLGTGWTGELFF
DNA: TGTGCCAGCAGCCCTACTAGTCGGTTGGGGACAGGGTGGACCGGGGAGCTGTTTTTT

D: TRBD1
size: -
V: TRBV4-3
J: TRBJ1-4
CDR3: CASKGGLATNEKLFF
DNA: TGCGCCAGCAAAGGGGGCCTCGCAACTAATGAAAAACTGTTTTTT

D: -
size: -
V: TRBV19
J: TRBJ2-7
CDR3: CASSFSGDSSYEQYF
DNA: TGTGCCAGTAGTTTTAGCGGGGACAGCTCCTACGAGCAGTACTTC

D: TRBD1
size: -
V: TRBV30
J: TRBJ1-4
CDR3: CAWTTGGGEKLFF
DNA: TGTGCCTGGACGACAGGGGGCGGTGAAAAACTGTTTTTT

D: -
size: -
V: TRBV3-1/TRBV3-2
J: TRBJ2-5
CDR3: CASSQDWSSETQYF
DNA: TGTGCCAGCAGCCAAGATTGGAGCTCAGAGACCCAGTACTTC